A selection of T cell receptor beta chains follows, all from one sample in a study of cytomegalovirus exposure and HLA in healthy donors. Generated by immunoSEQ multiplex PCR, the TCRdb table keeps only in-frame clones and is missing some. The sample records about 190,000 clones, roughly 80% being singletons. Sequencing was performed on PBMCs. Receptors originate from a woman between 18 and 30 years old in good health and CMV-seronegative. Each CDR3 is given without its conserved first and last residue.

CDR3aa: ASSTTGQGQPQH; v_gene: TRBV25-1; len: 12
CDR3aa: AWSDWAGDGNTIY; v_gene: TRBV30; len: 13
CDR3aa: ASSPGGPSYEQY; v_gene: TRBV5-5; len: 12
CDR3aa: ASSSGTSPSTDTQY; v_gene: TRBV7-8; len: 14
CDR3aa: ASSFSTEETQY; v_gene: TRBV7-9; len: 11
CDR3aa: ASSFGTESNQPQH; v_gene: TRBV5-6; len: 13
CDR3aa: ASSRTPGGAGNTEAF; v_gene: TRBV4-3; len: 15
CDR3aa: ASSSTGSYNEQF; v_gene: TRBV7-9; len: 12
CDR3aa: AWEHRVRLTDTQY; v_gene: TRBV30; len: 13
CDR3aa: ASSHYQETQY; v_gene: TRBV7-2; len: 10
CDR3aa: ASSLEGESLPQETQY; v_gene: TRBV5-4; len: 15
CDR3aa: ASSEVASGGITDTQY; v_gene: TRBV2; len: 15
CDR3aa: ASRTNPPGRKLF; v_gene: TRBV28; len: 12
CDR3aa: ASSLWGQGNQPQH; v_gene: TRBV7-2; len: 13
CDR3aa: ASRVQGPSNYGYT; v_gene: TRBV6-5; len: 13
CDR3aa: ASSLWVAGNTDTQY; v_gene: TRBV28; len: 14
CDR3aa: ASSTITGREQY; v_gene: TRBV14; len: 11
CDR3aa: ASSRSGTSGRTDTQY; v_gene: TRBV27; len: 15
CDR3aa: ASSMMTGPYGYT; v_gene: TRBV19; len: 12
CDR3aa: ASSLNGGVAGVIGELF; v_gene: TRBV7-9; len: 16
CDR3aa: ASSLQGNEKLF; v_gene: TRBV7-2; len: 11
CDR3aa: ASSLTGDTEAF; v_gene: TRBV5-1; len: 11
CDR3aa: ASSMTGGSYNEQF; v_gene: TRBV19; len: 13
CDR3aa: ASSPAGVYTEAF; v_gene: TRBV28; len: 12
CDR3aa: ASSIVHLDRGDTEAF; v_gene: TRBV19; len: 15
CDR3aa: SVSISNQPQH; v_gene: TRBV29-1; len: 10
CDR3aa: ASSLRLARTDTQY; v_gene: TRBV11-2; len: 13
CDR3aa: AIRGGDRGREQY; v_gene: TRBV10-3; len: 12
CDR3aa: ATSRGSGQPYEQY; v_gene: TRBV15; len: 13
CDR3aa: AGSSRGRGENQPQH; v_gene: TRBV5-1; len: 14
CDR3aa: ASSAGWETQY; v_gene: TRBV11-3; len: 10
CDR3aa: ASSSPVYNEQF; v_gene: TRBV11-3; len: 11
CDR3aa: ASRSGATGELF; v_gene: TRBV10-1; len: 11
CDR3aa: ASSSPGQGARKQF; v_gene: TRBV7-2; len: 13
CDR3aa: ASSSNRGHEQF; v_gene: TRBV27; len: 11
CDR3aa: AARGLAGETQY; v_gene: TRBV6-5; len: 11
CDR3aa: ASQGAKFSGANVLT; v_gene: TRBV30; len: 14
CDR3aa: ASRLTGTANTEAF; v_gene: TRBV19; len: 13
CDR3aa: ASSFRGQTLDYGYT; v_gene: TRBV28; len: 14
CDR3aa: ASSTRGLGSYNEQF; v_gene: TRBV10-1; len: 14
CDR3aa: ASSREEGRGYT; v_gene: TRBV4-1; len: 11